These T cell receptor beta chains were read from a single sample in a study of T cell responses to AZD1222 COVID-19 vaccine. Assay used: immunoSEQ multiplex PCR; TCRdb lists only in-frame clones, some missing. Here the sample spans some 170,000 clones, roughly 92% being singletons. The starting material was peripheral blood, obtained on day 0 of AZD1222 vaccination. These receptors all stem from an adult in good health. Each CDR3 is given with its conserved first and last residue. D genes are given only for firm matches. Part of the rows lack a size; the others show once, few, many or a class for expanded clones.

DNA | CDR3 | J | D | size | length | V
TGTGCCAGCAGCGAAAGAACAGGGGCTAACTATGGCTACACCTTC | CASSERTGANYGYTF | TRBJ1-2 | TRBD1 | NA | 15 | TRBV27
TGCAGCGTGGAGGGGACTAGCGGGATTCAGGGCGATGAGCAGTTCTTC | CSVEGTSGIQGDEQFF | TRBJ2-1 | TRBD2 | NA | 16 | TRBV29-1
TGTGCCAGTAGTATAGCCACTAACTATGGCTACACCTTC | CASSIATNYGYTF | TRBJ1-2 | NA | few | 13 | TRBV19
TGTGCCAGTAGTATCGGTAGGAATAATCAGCCCCAGCATTTT | CASSIGRNNQPQHF | TRBJ1-5 | NA | NA | 14 | TRBV19
TGCGCCAGCAGCACCACGACAGGGGGCGGTGAGCAGTTCTTC | CASSTTTGGGEQFF | TRBJ2-1 | TRBD1 | NA | 14 | TRBV5-1
TGTGCCAGCAATCTCGACAGGGTCTCTGAAGCTTTCTTT | CASNLDRVSEAFF | TRBJ1-1 | TRBD1 | once | 13 | TRBV5-4
TGTGCCAGCAGCCCCGGGCCCAGAGGCACTGAAGCTTTCTTT | CASSPGPRGTEAFF | TRBJ1-1 | NA | NA | 14 | TRBV11-2
TGTGCCAGTAGCCCTTGGACCGCGGACACTGAAGCTTTCTTT | CASSPWTADTEAFF | TRBJ1-1 | NA | NA | 14 | TRBV19
TGTGCCAGCAGTCCCGGGACTAGCGGGAGGGCCGGTAACGGGGAGCTGTTTTTT | CASSPGTSGRAGNGELFF | TRBJ2-2 | TRBD2 | NA | 18 | TRBV6-2/TRBV6-3
TGTGCCAGCAGTTTAGCCCGATCCGGGACAGGGTCTGTTGCTTTCTTT | CASSLARSGTGSVAFF | TRBJ1-1 | TRBD1 | NA | 16 | TRBV27
TGTGCCAGCAGTTATGGGGTCCAGGGCTATGGCTACACCTTC | CASSYGVQGYGYTF | TRBJ1-2 | NA | NA | 14 | TRBV6-5
TGTGCCAGCAGGGACCCGACATTCTCTGGTGGAAACACCATATATTTT | CASRDPTFSGGNTIYF | TRBJ1-3 | NA | NA | 16 | TRBV2
TGTGCCAGCTCACCACCGGGGTACCTATGGGAGCAGTACTTC | CASSPPGYLWEQYF | TRBJ2-7 | NA | NA | 14 | TRBV18
TGTGCCAGCAGTGGGACAGGGAGTCAGCCCCAGCATTTT | CASSGTGSQPQHF | TRBJ1-5 | TRBD1 | NA | 13 | TRBV27
TGCGCCAGCACCGGACTAGCGGGGGGCTACGAGCAGTACTTC | CASTGLAGGYEQYF | TRBJ2-7 | TRBD2 | NA | 14 | TRBV10-2
TGTGCCAGCTCACCCCAGACAGCTTATAGCAATCAGCCCCAGCATTTT | CASSPQTAYSNQPQHF | TRBJ1-5 | NA | NA | 16 | TRBV18
TGTGCCACCAGCAGAGGCCCTCTCACAGGGGGCGGGAACGAGCAGTACTTC | CATSRGPLTGGGNEQYF | TRBJ2-7 | TRBD1 | NA | 17 | TRBV15
TGTGCCAGCAGTGAATACGGGGGGACTGAAGCTTTCTTT | CASSEYGGTEAFF | TRBJ1-1 | NA | NA | 13 | TRBV2
TGCGCCAGCAGTCAATTTCAGGGACCTTCGCACTTCTTATATAGCAATCAGCCCCAGCATTTT | CASSQFQGPSHFLYSNQPQHF | TRBJ1-5 | NA | medium-sized | 21 | TRBV23-1
TGTGCCAGCAGCCAAGTCAGGGGGCACGAGCAGTACTTC | CASSQVRGHEQYF | TRBJ2-7 | TRBD1 | NA | 13 | TRBV14
TGTGCCAGCAGCTGGACAGGGGGCAACACTGAAGCTTTCTTT | CASSWTGGNTEAFF | TRBJ1-1 | TRBD1 | NA | 14 | TRBV5-6
TGTGCCAGCAGCTACAGGGGGCGCACTGAAGCTTTCTTT | CASSYRGRTEAFF | TRBJ1-1 | TRBD1 | once | 13 | TRBV28
TGTGCCAGCAGTCGCGGTAGTGAAGCTTTCTTT | CASSRGSEAFF | TRBJ1-1 | NA | NA | 11 | TRBV28
TGTGCCAGCAGCAGGGCGGATGGCTACACCTTC | CASSRADGYTF | TRBJ1-2 | NA | once | 11 | TRBV7-9
TGCAGCGCCTCCATCACGGGACTTAACTCCTACAATGAGCAGTTCTTC | CSASITGLNSYNEQFF | TRBJ2-1 | NA | NA | 16 | TRBV29-1
TGTGCCAGCAGTTACTCTTCAGGGATAGCTAACTATGGCTACACCTTC | CASSYSSGIANYGYTF | TRBJ1-2 | NA | NA | 16 | TRBV6-5
TGTGCCAGCAGTCCCGCTACGCTCGGGGGCACTGAAGCTTTCTTT | CASSPATLGGTEAFF | TRBJ1-1 | NA | NA | 15 | TRBV28
TGTGCCAGTAAGAAAGGTAGCGGGATGTACGAGCAGTACTTC | CASKKGSGMYEQYF | TRBJ2-7 | TRBD2 | NA | 14 | TRBV19
TGTGCCAGTATGGGACAGGCAAACTTTAATTCACCCCTCCACTTT | CASMGQANFNSPLHF | TRBJ1-6 | TRBD1 | NA | 15 | TRBV19
TGTGCCAGCAGCCCGGGACAGGGATACCACTATGGCTACACCTTC | CASSPGQGYHYGYTF | TRBJ1-2 | TRBD1 | NA | 15 | TRBV5-6
TGTGCCACCAGCAGAGAGAGACAGGGCTACGAGCAGTACTTC | CATSRERQGYEQYF | TRBJ2-7 | TRBD1 | NA | 14 | TRBV15
TGTGCCAGCAGCGACGGCCAACATAGCAATCAGCCCCAGCATTTT | CASSDGQHSNQPQHF | TRBJ1-5 | NA | NA | 15 | TRBV9
TGTGCCATCAGTGAGTCCCTTGATGAAAAACTGTTTTTT | CAISESLDEKLFF | TRBJ1-4 | NA | NA | 13 | TRBV10-3
TGCGCCAGCAGCTTGCGGGGAGACAACATGAACACTGAAGCTTTCTTT | CASSLRGDNMNTEAFF | TRBJ1-1 | NA | NA | 16 | TRBV5-1
TGTGCCAGCAGCCCTAAGGCAGCGAACACTGAAGCTTTCTTT | CASSPKAANTEAFF | TRBJ1-1 | NA | NA | 14 | TRBV9
TGTGCCAGAAGCTCTCCGGGCCCTCAGGGCTACGAGCAGTACTTC | CARSSPGPQGYEQYF | TRBJ2-7 | NA | NA | 15 | TRBV5-3
TGCAGCGTCTCTGGGGGGGGTGGAAACACCATATATTTT | CSVSGGGGNTIYF | TRBJ1-3 | NA | once | 13 | TRBV29-1
TGTGCCAGCAGCCACAGGGAGGAGACCCAGTACTTC | CASSHREETQYF | TRBJ2-5 | NA | once | 12 | TRBV3-1/TRBV3-2
TGTGCCAGCAGTTCCCGGACAGCCCAGGGAGGCTACACCTTC | CASSSRTAQGGYTF | TRBJ1-2 | NA | NA | 14 | TRBV6-5
TGTGCCAGCATTGGACCGACAGCCCTCCCCTACGAGCAGTACTTC | CASIGPTALPYEQYF | TRBJ2-7 | NA | NA | 15 | TRBV6-5
TGTGCCTGGAGGAGGACAGGGGGAGATACGCAGTATTTT | CAWRRTGGDTQYF | TRBJ2-3 | TRBD1 | NA | 13 | TRBV30
TGTGCCAGCACCCCAGGGCCCAAAGGCGCCTACGAGCAGTACTTC | CASTPGPKGAYEQYF | TRBJ2-7 | NA | few | 15 | TRBV7-8
TGTGCCAGCAGGCCGGGGGACCGTACTTACTACGAGCAGTACTTC | CASRPGDRTYYEQYF | TRBJ2-7 | NA | NA | 15 | TRBV27